The text below deals with one TCR beta chain. Its target is not known. Template-switch 5'RACE cDNA synthesis added a 10-nucleotide unique molecular identifier. Via MiXCR, TCRdb re-called the 5' RACE reads, giving one row per CDR3 protein. In the table there are some 77,000 distinct CDR3 sequences, roughly 13% of which are singletons. These data belong to a study of neurological immune-mediated disorders. Study-level points and caveats: HTLV-1-associated myelopathy had the most TCR clonal expansion, whereas multiple sclerosis had the least (lower than in healthy controls).

Germline-derived CDR1 and CDR2 are PRHDT and FYEKMQ (reference sequence). Germline trimming cut 5 bases from V and 5 bases from J; bases unmatched to any gene: 10. The CDR3 contains 16 residues. The time point was: longitudinal time-point 1 (baseline). Libraries used 2 million unsorted PBMCs kept frozen in RNAlater. This TCR was recovered from a female donor with HTLV-1-associated myelopathy (HAM/TSP). Sequenced: PBMCs. V and J are TRBV13 and TRBJ2-2; TRBD1 matches at 8 bases. For the CDR3, the DNA is TGTGCCAGCAGCGCCTATGGACAGGGCGGTACCGGGGAGCTGTTTTTT. This encodes CASSAYGQGGTGELFF.